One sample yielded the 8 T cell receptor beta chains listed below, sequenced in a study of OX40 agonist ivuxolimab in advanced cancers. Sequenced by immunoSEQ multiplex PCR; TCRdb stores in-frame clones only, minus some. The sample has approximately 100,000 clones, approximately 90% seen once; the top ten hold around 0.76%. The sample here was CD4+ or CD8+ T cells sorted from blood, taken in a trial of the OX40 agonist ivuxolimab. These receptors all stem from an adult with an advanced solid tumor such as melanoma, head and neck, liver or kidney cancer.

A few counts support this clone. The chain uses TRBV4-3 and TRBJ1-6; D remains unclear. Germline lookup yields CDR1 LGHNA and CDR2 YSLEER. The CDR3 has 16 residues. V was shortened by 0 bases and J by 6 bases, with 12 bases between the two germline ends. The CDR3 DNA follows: TGCGCCAGCAGCCAAGATCGCCCCAGCGGTAATTCACCCCTCCACTTT. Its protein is CASSQDRPSGNSPLHF.

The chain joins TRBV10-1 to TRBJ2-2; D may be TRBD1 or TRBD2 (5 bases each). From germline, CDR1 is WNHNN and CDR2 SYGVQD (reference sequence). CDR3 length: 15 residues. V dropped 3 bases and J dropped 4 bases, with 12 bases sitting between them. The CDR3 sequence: CASSDGGGVTGELFF. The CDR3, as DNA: TGCGCCAGCAGTGATGGGGGTGGTGTCACCGGGGAGCTGTTTTTT.

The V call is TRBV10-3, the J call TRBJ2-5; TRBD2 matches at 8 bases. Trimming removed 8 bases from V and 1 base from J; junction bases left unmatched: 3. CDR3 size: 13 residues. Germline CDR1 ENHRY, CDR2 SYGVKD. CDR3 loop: CAIGTSGQETQYF. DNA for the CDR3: TGTGCCATCGGAACTAGCGGCCAAGAGACCCAGTACTTC.

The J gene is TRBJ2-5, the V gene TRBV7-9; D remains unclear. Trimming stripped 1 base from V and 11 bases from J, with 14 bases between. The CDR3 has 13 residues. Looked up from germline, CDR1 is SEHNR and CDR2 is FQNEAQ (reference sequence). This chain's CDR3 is CASSLVYGSWQYF. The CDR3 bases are TGTGCCAGCAGCTTAGTTTACGGGTCGTGGCAGTACTTC.

In DNA form, the CDR3 reads TGTGCCGCCACACAGGGCCACTCTGGGGCCAACGTCCTGACTTTC. Encoded protein: CAATQGHSGANVLTF. The V call is TRBV2, the J call TRBJ2-6; D may be TRBD1 (6 bases). CDR3 size: 15 residues. The V end lost 11 bases, the J end lost 0 bases, and 14 bases lay between the germline ends. CDR1 is SNHLY, CDR2 FYNNEI, per germline. The full variable domain, in which reference TRBV2 and TRBJ2-6 provide the parts outside the CDR3, is EPEVTQTPSHQVTQMGQEVILRCVPISNHLYFYWYRQILGQKVEFLVSFYNNEISEKSEIFDDQFSVERPDGSNFTLKIRSTKLEDSAMYFCAATQGHSGANVLTFGAGSRLTVL.

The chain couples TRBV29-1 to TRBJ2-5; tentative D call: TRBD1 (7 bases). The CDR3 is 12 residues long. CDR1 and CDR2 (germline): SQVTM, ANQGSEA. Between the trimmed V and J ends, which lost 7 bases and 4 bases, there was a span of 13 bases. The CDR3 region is CSGRQGGETQYF. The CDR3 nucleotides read TGCAGCGGACGACAGGGAGGAGAGACCCAGTACTTC. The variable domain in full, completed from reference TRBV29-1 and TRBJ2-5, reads SAVISQKPSRDICQRGTSLTIQCQVDSQVTMMFWYRQQPGQSLTLIATANQGSEATYESGFVIDKFPISRPNLTFSTLTVSNMSPEDSSIYLCSGRQGGETQYFGPGTRLLVL.

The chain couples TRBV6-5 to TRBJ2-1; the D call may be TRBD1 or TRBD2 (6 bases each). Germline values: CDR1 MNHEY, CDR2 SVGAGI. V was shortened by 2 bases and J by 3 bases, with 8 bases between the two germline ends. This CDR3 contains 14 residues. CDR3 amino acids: CASSYGGLYNEQFF. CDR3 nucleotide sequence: TGTGCCAGCAGTTACGGGGGGCTCTACAATGAGCAGTTCTTC.

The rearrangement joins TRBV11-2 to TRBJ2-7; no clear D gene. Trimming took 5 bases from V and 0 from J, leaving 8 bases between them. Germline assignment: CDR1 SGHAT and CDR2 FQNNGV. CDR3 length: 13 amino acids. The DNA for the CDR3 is TGTGCCAGCAGCCCCGTAAGCTCCTACGAGCAGTACTTC. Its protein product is CASSPVSSYEQYF.